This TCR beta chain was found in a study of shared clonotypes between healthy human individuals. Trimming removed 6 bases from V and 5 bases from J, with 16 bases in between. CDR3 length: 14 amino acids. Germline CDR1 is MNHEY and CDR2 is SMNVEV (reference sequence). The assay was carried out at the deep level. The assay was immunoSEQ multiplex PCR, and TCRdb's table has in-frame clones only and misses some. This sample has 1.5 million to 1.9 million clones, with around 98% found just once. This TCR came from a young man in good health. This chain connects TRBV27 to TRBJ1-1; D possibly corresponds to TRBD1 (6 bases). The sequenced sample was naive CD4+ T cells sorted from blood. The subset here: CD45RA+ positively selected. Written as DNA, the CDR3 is TGTGCCAGCAGCGTCCAGGGGAAAGGGACTGAAGCTTTCTTT. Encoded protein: CASSVQGKGTEAFF.